The clone carrying this TCR beta chain was seen a few times. Germline V lookup: CDR1 WSHSY, CDR2 SAAADI. Trimming shortened V by 6 bases and J by 3 bases, and 5 bases separated the two germline ends. The CDR3 consists of 12 residues. This record belongs to a study of cytomegalovirus exposure and HLA in healthy donors. Both 60 Vbeta primers and 13 Jbeta primers went into the PCR. Per the original methods: Around 10 million shared chains were among some 80 million unique TCR beta chains counted in a later analysis. The assay was immunoSEQ multiplex PCR, and TCRdb's table has in-frame clones only and misses some. V and J calls and clone size follow that table, whereas D and trimming were derived from the DNA. The table lists 130,000 or so clones, over 75% of them singletons.

The sequenced material came from PBMCs. The chain recombines TRBV10-2 with TRBJ2-2, with D unresolved. This receptor was identified in a woman younger than 35 in good health and CMV-seronegative. For the CDR3, the DNA is TGCGCCAGCAGCAGGTACACCGGGGAGCTGTTTTTT. Residues: CASSRYTGELFF.